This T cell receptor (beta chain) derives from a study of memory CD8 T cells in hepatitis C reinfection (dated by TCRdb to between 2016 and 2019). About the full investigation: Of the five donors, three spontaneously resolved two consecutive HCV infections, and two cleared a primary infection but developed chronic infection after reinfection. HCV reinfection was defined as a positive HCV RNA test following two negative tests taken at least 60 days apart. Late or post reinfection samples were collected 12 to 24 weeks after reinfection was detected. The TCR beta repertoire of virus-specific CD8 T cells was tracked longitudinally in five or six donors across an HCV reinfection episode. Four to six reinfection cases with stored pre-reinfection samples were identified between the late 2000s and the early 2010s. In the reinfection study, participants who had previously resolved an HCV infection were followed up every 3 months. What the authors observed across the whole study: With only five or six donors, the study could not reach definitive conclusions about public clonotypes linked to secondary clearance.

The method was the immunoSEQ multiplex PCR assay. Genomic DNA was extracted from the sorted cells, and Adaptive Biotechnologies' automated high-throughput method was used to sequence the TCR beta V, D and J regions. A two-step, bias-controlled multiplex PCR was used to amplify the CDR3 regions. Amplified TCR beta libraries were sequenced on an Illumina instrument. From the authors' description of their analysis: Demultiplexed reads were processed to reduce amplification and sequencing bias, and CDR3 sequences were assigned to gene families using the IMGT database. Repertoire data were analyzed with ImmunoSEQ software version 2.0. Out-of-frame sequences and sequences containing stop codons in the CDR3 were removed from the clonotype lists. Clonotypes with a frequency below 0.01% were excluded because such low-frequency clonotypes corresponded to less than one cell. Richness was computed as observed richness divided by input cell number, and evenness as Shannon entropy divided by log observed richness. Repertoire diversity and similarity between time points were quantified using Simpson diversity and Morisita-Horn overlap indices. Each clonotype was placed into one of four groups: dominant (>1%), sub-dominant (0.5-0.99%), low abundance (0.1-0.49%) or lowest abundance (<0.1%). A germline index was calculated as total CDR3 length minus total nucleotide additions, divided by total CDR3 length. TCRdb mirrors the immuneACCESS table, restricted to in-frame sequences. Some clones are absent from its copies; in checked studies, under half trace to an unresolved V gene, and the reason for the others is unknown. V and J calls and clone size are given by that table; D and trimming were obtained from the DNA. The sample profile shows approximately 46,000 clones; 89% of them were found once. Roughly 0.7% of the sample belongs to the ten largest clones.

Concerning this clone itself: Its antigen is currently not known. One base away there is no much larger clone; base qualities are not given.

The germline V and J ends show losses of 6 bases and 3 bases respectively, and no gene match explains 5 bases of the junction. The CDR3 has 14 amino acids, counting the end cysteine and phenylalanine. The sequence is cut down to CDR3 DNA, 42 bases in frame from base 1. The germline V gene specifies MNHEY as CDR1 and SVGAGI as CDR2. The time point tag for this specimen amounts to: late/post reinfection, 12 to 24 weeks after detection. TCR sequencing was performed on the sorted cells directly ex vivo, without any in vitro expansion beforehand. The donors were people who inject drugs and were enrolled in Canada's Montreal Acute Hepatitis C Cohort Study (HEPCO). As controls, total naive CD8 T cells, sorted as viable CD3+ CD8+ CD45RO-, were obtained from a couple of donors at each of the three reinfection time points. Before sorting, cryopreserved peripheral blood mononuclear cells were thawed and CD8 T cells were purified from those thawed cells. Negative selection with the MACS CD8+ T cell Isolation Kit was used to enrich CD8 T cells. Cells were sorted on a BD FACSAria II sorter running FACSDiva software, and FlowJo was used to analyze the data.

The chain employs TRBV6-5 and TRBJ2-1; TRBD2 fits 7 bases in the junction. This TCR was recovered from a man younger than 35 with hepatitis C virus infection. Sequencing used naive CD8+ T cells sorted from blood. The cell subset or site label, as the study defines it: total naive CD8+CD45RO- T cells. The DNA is TGTGCCAGCAGCCCTAGCGGACTCTACAATGAGCAGTTCTTC. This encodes CASSPSGLYNEQFF.